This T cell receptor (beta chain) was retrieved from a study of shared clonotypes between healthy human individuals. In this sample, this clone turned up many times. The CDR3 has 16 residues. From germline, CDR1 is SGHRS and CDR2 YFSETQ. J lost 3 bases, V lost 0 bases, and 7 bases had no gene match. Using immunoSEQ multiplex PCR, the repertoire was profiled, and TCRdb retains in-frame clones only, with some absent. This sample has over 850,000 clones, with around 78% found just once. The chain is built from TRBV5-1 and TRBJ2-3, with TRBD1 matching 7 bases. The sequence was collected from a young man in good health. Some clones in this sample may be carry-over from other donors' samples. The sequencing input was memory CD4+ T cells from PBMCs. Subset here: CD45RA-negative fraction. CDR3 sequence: CASSLGAGGETDTQYF. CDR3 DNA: TGCGCCAGCAGCTTGGGGGCAGGGGGTGAAACAGATACGCAGTATTTT.